This T cell receptor beta chain was found in a study of T-cell memory formation after mild COVID-19. TCRdb analysed the 5' RACE reads with MiXCR anew, one entry per CDR3 protein. The table lists 350,000 or so distinct CDR3 sequences, 20% to 25% of them singletons. This clonotype has a handful of counts. No antigen is known for it. Germline V CDR1 and CDR2: SQVTM, ANQGSEA. CDR3 length: 14 residues. Trimming stripped 7 bases from V and 3 bases from J, with 16 bases between. Study conclusions and caveats: A balance of CD4 and CD8 characterized clones contracting day 15 to 85, whereas later expanders leaned CD4+. Of the contracting clones, CD4+ ones lay mainly in CM and EM, and CD8+ ones in EMRA. Second-wave clones reaching peak frequency on day 37 lacked confirmed SARS-CoV-2 specificity.

Sequencing was performed on PBMCs or a T cell subset sorted from them (not recorded which). The TCR comes from an adult woman who had mild COVID-19 (a few samples of this study predate the infection). Cell type and time point are not known. The chain combines TRBV29-1 with TRBJ1-5, with D possibly TRBD1 on 6 matching bases. The CDR3 sequence is CSAGGQGYNQPQHF. CDR3 nucleotides: TGCAGCGCCGGGGGGCAGGGGTACAATCAGCCCCAGCATTTT.